Presented here are 10 T cell receptor beta chains from one specimen sequenced in a study of shared clonotypes between healthy human individuals. The protocol was immunoSEQ multiplex PCR, while the TCRdb copy is restricted to in-frame clones and leaves out a portion. Of about 380,000 clones in the sample, 95% to 97% were seen once. The material sequenced was memory CD8+ T cells sorted from blood. Indicated subset: CD45RO+ cells pooled with CCR7-negative TemRA cells. The receptors come from a man in his thirties or forties in good health.

The genes are TRBV19 and TRBJ2-7; D perhaps matches TRBD1 (6 bases). V shed 6 bases and J shed 4 bases, with 13 bases lying between them. The germline CDR1 and CDR2 sequences are LNHDA and SQIVND (reference sequence). The CDR3 has 13 residues. Here the CDR3 DNA reads TGTGCCAGTAGCCAGGGGATGTCTTACGAGCAGTACTTC. Its translation: CASSQGMSYEQYF.

The genes are TRBV21-1 and TRBJ2-7; TRBD1 is the table's D call, not checked against the DNA. TRBV21-1 counts as a pseudogene. CDR3 length: 14 residues. The CDR3 spells CASRGTVISYEQYF. For the CDR3, the DNA is TGTGCCAGCAGGGGGACAGTGATATCCTACGAGCAGTACTTC.

The chain joins TRBV13 to TRBJ2-3, with 7 nucleotides matching TRBD2. The germline V gene has CDR1 PRHDT and CDR2 FYEKMQ (reference sequence). CDR3 length: 14 residues. V was clipped by 8 bases and J by 0 bases; unmatched bases: 5. The CDR3 DNA is TGTGCCAGCCGCGGGGGACGCAGCACAGATACGCAGTATTTT. Translated, it gives CASRGGRSTDTQYF.

The chain has TRBV21-1 and TRBJ2-5; the listed D gene, TRBD2, was not tested against the DNA. TRBV21-1 represents a pseudogene. This CDR3 spans 18 amino acids. Written as DNA, the CDR3 is TGTGCCAGCAGCAAAGTTTGCGGGGACAACCGACTAGCAGAGACCCAGTACTTC. The encoded protein is CASSKVCGDNRLAETQYF.

The V and J genes are TRBV9 and TRBJ1-3; the D is unclear. This CDR3 has 16 residues. CDR1 is SGDLS, CDR2 YYNGEE, per germline. V dropped 0 bases and J dropped 4 bases, with 14 bases sitting between them. CDR3 in DNA: TGTGCCAGCAGCGTAGAGGGCAGTTCTTTCGGAAACACCATATATTTT. This codes for CASSVEGSSFGNTIYF.

The V gene is TRBV4-1, the J gene TRBJ2-1; D gene ambiguous. CDR3 size: 13 residues. From germline, CDR1 is MGHRA and CDR2 YSYEKL. Deletions cut 1 base from V and 2 bases from J, with 3 bases between. CDR3 region: CASSQVAYNEQFF. For the CDR3, the DNA is TGCGCCAGCAGCCAAGTAGCCTACAATGAGCAGTTCTTC.

The chain is built from TRBV5-8 and TRBJ2-2; D possibly corresponds to TRBD1 (6 bases). The CDR3 covers 16 residues. Germline values: CDR1 SGHTS, CDR2 YDEGEE. V was pared by 3 bases and J by 2 bases, with 14 bases between. The CDR3 region is CASSSHQGSNTGELFF. CDR3 coding DNA: TGTGCCAGCAGCTCTCATCAGGGGTCCAACACCGGGGAGCTGTTTTTT.

This chain links TRBV5-4 with TRBJ1-1, with D perhaps TRBD1 (6 bases). The CDR3 is 14 amino acids. V lost 9 bases and J 3 bases, leaving 18 bases between the germline ends. Germline V gives CDR1 SGHNT, CDR2 YYREEE (reference sequence). The DNA for the CDR3 is TGTGCCACCGGACAGTATTTATCGTACACTGAAGCTTTCTTT. Amino acid sequence: CATGQYLSYTEAFF.

This CDR3 reads CASSRTSLDETQYF. The DNA of the CDR3 is TGCGCCAGCAGCCGGACTAGCTTAGATGAGACCCAGTACTTC. This chain joins TRBV4-1 and TRBJ2-5, with TRBD2 matching 8 bases. The germline CDR1 and CDR2 sequences are MGHRA and YSYEKL. The CDR3 is 14 amino acids. The V and J ends lost 4 bases and 5 bases, in that order; junction bases with no gene match: 6.

The rearrangement links TRBV9 to TRBJ2-2, with unresolved D. CDR3 length: 14 residues. Germline V gene sequence: CDR1 SGDLS, CDR2 YYNGEE. Trimming removed 6 bases at V and 2 bases at J, with 11 bases between. Here the CDR3 DNA reads TGTGCCAGCACCAGACCAGCTAACACCGGGGAGCTGTTTTTT. As protein: CASTRPANTGELFF.